These 31 T cell receptor beta chains share one sample of origin, sequenced in a study of blood T cell repertoires in COVID-19. Libraries were prepared by immunoSEQ multiplex PCR; TCRdb keeps only in-frame clonotypes and omits some of them. The table has about 60,000 clones, 70% to 90% seen once; the top ten hold around 7.7%. The sample was peripheral blood. Receptors were obtained from a human donor with active COVID-19. The donor label of this sample is uncertain.

The chain joins TRBV29-1 to TRBJ2-1; 8 bases are shared with TRBD1. After removal of 4 bases from V and 3 bases from J, the junction contained 5 bases not matched to a gene. CDR1 and CDR2 (germline): SQVTM, ANQGSEA. This CDR3 is built from 14 residues. The CDR3 spells CSVVPGGVYNEQFF. The CDR3 DNA sequence: TGCAGCGTTGTGCCAGGGGGCGTCTACAATGAGCAGTTCTTC.

The sample holds one count of this clone. The chain is built from TRBV6-4 and TRBJ2-2; possibly TRBD2 for D (6 bases). CDR3 length: 14 residues. In germline, CDR1 is MRHNA, CDR2 SNTAGT. V lost 6 bases, J lost 5 bases, and 13 bases lay in between. CDR3 sequence: CASREGVETGELFF. The CDR3 DNA sequence: TGTGCCAGCAGGGAGGGAGTGGAAACCGGGGAGCTGTTTTTT.

The genes are TRBV6-5 and TRBJ2-5; 7 nucleotides align to TRBD2. This CDR3 contains 14 residues. Germline trimming cut 2 bases from V and 5 bases from J; bases unmatched to any gene: 5. Germline V CDR1 and CDR2: MNHEY, SVGAGI. The CDR3 region has the DNA TGTGCCAGCAGTTACGGGACTATTGGGGAGACCCAGTACTTC. Translated, it gives CASSYGTIGETQYF.

V is TRBV6-2 or TRBV6-3 and J is TRBJ2-7; unclear D gene. CDR3 length: 13 amino acids. Trimming left V 2 bases short and J 3 bases short, with 8 bases between. Per germline, CDR1 MNHEY and CDR2 SVGEGT. CDR3 in amino acids: CASSYDSSYEQYF. Here the CDR3 DNA reads TGTGCCAGCAGTTACGATAGCAGCTACGAGCAGTACTTC.

The chain links TRBV7-2 to TRBJ1-2, with D tentatively TRBD1 (5 bases). The germline gives CDR1 SGHTA, CDR2 FQGNSA. This CDR3 has 15 residues. Trimming left V 5 bases short and J 0 bases short, with 13 bases between. CDR3 sequence: CASSPRQLTNYGYTF. DNA for the CDR3: TGTGCCAGCAGCCCAAGACAGCTTACTAACTATGGCTACACCTTC. Looking up the rest from reference TRBV7-2 and TRBJ1-2 gives the full variable domain: GAGVSQSPSNKVTEKGKDVELRCDPISGHTALYWYRQSLGQGLEFLIYFQGNSAPDKSGLPSDRFSAERTGGSVSTLTIQRTQQEDSAVYLCASSPRQLTNYGYTFGSGTRLTVV.

The chain employs TRBV3-1 (or the pseudogene TRBV3-2) and TRBJ2-7; D may be TRBD2 (7 bases). Trimming removed 5 bases at V and 5 bases at J, with 16 bases between. The CDR3 extends over 14 amino acids. Germline V gene data show CDR1 as LGHDT and CDR2 as YNNKEL (reference sequence). Written as DNA, the CDR3 is TGTGCCAGCAGCGCTTCTTGGGGGGGCGACGAGCAGTACTTC. This codes for CASSASWGGDEQYF.

Many counts were recorded for this clone. The V and J genes are TRBV4-3 and TRBJ2-7, with a possible D match to TRBD1 (5 bases). The germline V gene has CDR1 LGHNA and CDR2 YSLEER. The V end lost 5 bases, the J end lost 3 bases, and 23 bases lay between the germline ends. The CDR3 extends over 17 amino acids. CDR3 sequence reads: CASSFLHSTDSYYEQYF. The CDR3 DNA sequence: TGCGCCAGCAGCTTCCTCCACTCGACAGACTCCTACTACGAGCAGTACTTC.

The chain joins TRBV5-1 to TRBJ2-2, with TRBD1 identical over 7 bases. Germline CDR1 and CDR2: SGHRS and YFSETQ. The CDR3 covers 14 residues. The V and J ends lost 6 bases and 6 bases, in that order; junction bases with no gene match: 8. CDR3 in amino acids: CASTLRQGAGELFF. CDR3 bases: TGCGCCAGCACCTTAAGACAGGGAGCCGGGGAGCTGTTTTTT.

This sequence joins TRBV11-2 and TRBJ2-1, with unresolved D. CDR1 is SGHAT and CDR2 is FQNNGV in the germline V gene. The CDR3 extends over 15 amino acids. V lost 4 bases, J lost 0 bases, and 10 bases lay in between. The CDR3 reads CASSSASSSYNEQFF. In DNA, the CDR3 is TGTGCCAGCAGCTCCGCTAGTAGCTCCTACAATGAGCAGTTCTTC.

This sequence joins TRBV5-1 and TRBJ2-1; D is unresolved. Trimming pared 0 bases from V and 10 bases from J, leaving 5 bases between. The CDR3 runs 11 residues. Germline CDR1 and CDR2: SGHRS and YFSETQ. Here the CDR3 reads CASSLDYEQFF. The CDR3 nucleotides read TGCGCCAGCAGCTTGGACTACGAGCAGTTCTTC.

J is TRBJ2-7 and V is TRBV5-5; maybe TRBD1 (6 bases). The CDR3 is 15 amino acids. Germline V lookup: CDR1 SGHKS, CDR2 YYEKEE (reference sequence). Trimming stripped 3 bases from V and 5 bases from J, with 18 bases between. CDR3 protein: CASSSGTPGINEQYF. Written as DNA, the CDR3 is TGTGCCAGCAGCTCTGGGACACCGGGAATCAACGAGCAGTACTTC.

As DNA, the CDR3 is TGTGCCAGCAGCTTAAAGTTAGGAGGGGACCAACTGTATGGCTACACCTTC. This translates into CASSLKLGGDQLYGYTF. The chain employs TRBV7-2 and TRBJ1-2; perhaps TRBD1 as D (5 bases). The V end was cut by 2 bases, the J end by 5 bases, with 21 bases between. Germline CDR1 SGHTA, CDR2 FQGNSA. This CDR3 is built from 17 residues.

The chain links TRBV7-9 to TRBJ2-5; D is possibly TRBD2 (5 bases). Per germline, CDR1 SEHNR and CDR2 FQNEAQ (reference sequence). This CDR3 has 13 residues. The V and J ends lost 7 bases and 9 bases respectively, with 18 bases between them. The CDR3 is CASTVAGGGSQYF. CDR3 nucleotide sequence: TGTGCCAGCACGGTTGCTGGAGGTGGGTCCCAGTACTTC.

The rearrangement joins TRBV5-1 to TRBJ1-4, with TRBD1 identical over 7 bases. The CDR3 is made up of 14 amino acids. In germline, CDR1 is SGHRS, CDR2 YFSETQ. The J segment lost 6 bases and the V segment lost 0 bases, leaving 2 bases of the junction unmatched. CDR3 sequence reads: CASSLGDSHEKLFF. CDR3 DNA: TGCGCCAGCAGCTTGGGGGACAGTCATGAAAAACTGTTTTTT.

V gene TRBV5-1 combines with J gene TRBJ2-7; D call uncertain. This CDR3 has 15 residues. In germline, CDR1 is SGHRS, CDR2 YFSETQ. V was shortened by 0 bases and J by 0 bases, with 10 bases between the two germline ends. CDR3 loop: CASSLGSYLSYEQYF. The CDR3 coding sequence is TGCGCCAGCAGCTTGGGCTCCTACCTCTCCTACGAGCAGTACTTC.

V and J are TRBV5-1 and TRBJ2-7; tentative D call: TRBD2 (5 bases). This CDR3 is built from 15 residues. Germline-derived CDR1 and CDR2 are SGHRS and YFSETQ. V was pared by 0 bases and J by 3 bases, with 13 bases between. The CDR3 here is CASSLGGVGVYEQYF. In DNA, the CDR3 is TGCGCCAGCAGCTTGGGGGGTGTGGGAGTCTACGAGCAGTACTTC. Full variable domain (missing parts from reference TRBV5-1 and TRBJ2-7): KAGVTQTPRYLIKTRGQQVTLSCSPISGHRSVSWYQQTPGQGLQFLFEYFSETQRNKGNFPGRFSGRQFSNSRSEMNVSTLELGDSALYLCASSLGGVGVYEQYFGPGTRLTVT.

This clone was seen once. This chain connects TRBV13 to TRBJ2-2; D not resolved. CDR3 size: 14 residues. Trimming stripped 4 bases from V and 3 bases from J, with 9 bases between. CDR1 and CDR2 (germline): PRHDT, FYEKMQ (reference sequence). The CDR3 loop is CASSSPGYTGELFF. For the CDR3, the DNA is TGTGCCAGCAGCTCCCCGGGTTACACCGGGGAGCTGTTTTTT.

V gene TRBV27 combines with J gene TRBJ2-3, with TRBD2 matching over 13 bases. CDR1 is MNHEY, CDR2 SMNVEV, per germline (reference sequence). V lost 3 bases to trimming and J lost 4 bases; unmatched junction nucleotides: 7. CDR3 size: 17 residues. The CDR3 nucleotides are TGTGCCAGCAGTTTCTTACTAGCGGGAGGGCCGGCAGATACGCAGTATTTT. It yields the protein CASSFLLAGGPADTQYF.

This chain connects TRBV10-3 to TRBJ2-7, with D maybe TRBD1 (5 bases). The V gene's germline CDR1 is ENHRY and CDR2 SYGVKD. The CDR3 loop spans 13 amino acids. V gave up 3 bases and J gave up 5 bases, with 11 bases separating them. The CDR3 DNA reads TGTGCCATCAGTGATTATGACAGCCACGAGCAGTACTTC. This translates into CAISDYDSHEQYF.

This clone appeared a few times. This chain joins TRBV11-2 and TRBJ2-3, with a possible D match to TRBD2 (6 bases). Trimming took off 5 bases at V and 5 bases at J, with 14 bases between the two ends. Germline V CDR1 and CDR2: SGHAT, FQNNGV. This CDR3 region has 14 residues. The CDR3 sequence is CASSRLVFGDTQYF. The DNA for the CDR3 is TGTGCCAGCAGCCGACTAGTTTTCGGAGATACGCAGTATTTT. The full variable domain, with the rest looked up from reference TRBV11-2 and TRBJ2-3, is EAGVAQSPRYKIIEKRQSVAFWCNPISGHATLYWYQQILGQGPKLLIQFQNNGVVDDSQLPKDRFSAERLKGVDSTLKIQPAKLEDSAVYLCASSRLVFGDTQYFGPGTRLTVL.

The rearrangement links TRBV7-9 to TRBJ2-7, with TRBD1 identical over 9 bases. Germline CDR1 SEHNR, CDR2 FQNEAQ (reference sequence). This CDR3 spans 15 amino acids. Trimming took 4 bases from V and 4 from J; bases not matched to a gene: 8. CDR3 nucleotide sequence: TGTGCCAGCAGCTCCCTACAGGGGGCTCGATACGAGCAGTACTTC. Amino acids: CASSSLQGARYEQYF.

The chain combines TRBV5-1 with TRBJ1-3, with unresolved D. This CDR3 spans 14 amino acids. V dropped 0 bases and J dropped 10 bases, with 14 bases sitting between them. CDR1 is SGHRS and CDR2 is YFSETQ in the germline V gene. CDR3 DNA: TGCGCCAGCAGCTTGGGGACCGCCGAGGGAACCATATATTTT. Translated, it gives CASSLGTAEGTIYF.

This clone was seen a handful of times. The chain combines TRBV6-5 with TRBJ1-2, with 11 bases matching TRBD1. V dropped 6 bases and J dropped 4; count of bases not matched to a gene: 4. This CDR3 spans 14 amino acids. Germline V gives CDR1 MNHEY, CDR2 SVGAGI. The CDR3 loop is CASRDRGLIYGYTF. CDR3 nucleotide sequence: TGTGCCAGCAGGGACAGGGGGCTCATCTATGGCTACACCTTC.

V usage is TRBV19 and J usage is TRBJ2-7; 7 nucleotides align to TRBD1. The CDR3 extends over 15 amino acids. The germline V gene encodes CDR1 LNHDA and CDR2 SQIVND (reference sequence). In DNA form, the CDR3 reads TGTGCTACAGCGCAGGGGGTAACCATGCTTTACGAGCAGTACTTC. It is translated as CATAQGVTMLYEQYF.

This chain connects TRBV27 to TRBJ2-5, with 7 positions matching TRBD2. With V trimmed by 1 base and J by 4 bases, 15 bases remained unmatched. The CDR3 is 18 amino acids. CDR1 is MNHEY, CDR2 SMNVEV, per germline (reference sequence). The CDR3 nucleotides are TGTGCCAGCAGTTTATTCCTAGCGGAACCATGGGTTCGAGAGACCCAGTACTTC. It yields the protein CASSLFLAEPWVRETQYF.

V is TRBV7-2 and J is TRBJ1-3, with a possible D match to TRBD1 (6 bases). CDR3 length: 15 residues. Germline V gives CDR1 SGHTA, CDR2 FQGNSA. V gave up 2 bases and J gave up 6 bases, with 14 bases separating them. CDR3 sequence (DNA): TGTGCCAGCAGCTTAACAGGGCCCCCTTTAAACACCATATATTTT. Translated, it gives CASSLTGPPLNTIYF.

This sequence joins TRBV6-4 and TRBJ2-5; TRBD2 matches 7 bases. The CDR3 sequence is 14 residues long. Trimming removed 10 bases from V and 5 bases from J; junction bases left unmatched: 13. Germline V gives CDR1 MRHNA, CDR2 SNTAGT. CDR3 in amino acids: CAIPMGRDLETQYF. The CDR3 DNA follows: TGTGCCATCCCGATGGGGAGGGATCTTGAGACCCAGTACTTC.

V is TRBV11-2 and J is TRBJ1-5, with 7 bases matching TRBD1. V lost 2 bases to trimming and J lost 6 bases; unmatched junction nucleotides: 7. Germline V gene sequence: CDR1 SGHAT, CDR2 FQNNGV. The CDR3 totals 15 residues. The chain's CDR3 is CASSLTQGVGQPQHF. CDR3 sequence (DNA): TGTGCCAGCAGCTTAACGCAGGGGGTGGGTCAGCCCCAGCATTTT.

This sequence joins TRBV6-6 and TRBJ1-5; 7 bases align to TRBD1. Germline-derived CDR1 and CDR2 are MNHNY and SVGAGI (reference sequence). CDR3 length: 13 amino acids. J gave up 7 bases and V 6 bases, and 6 bases lay outside the gene matches. This CDR3 is CASSGGGEQPQHF. In DNA, the CDR3 is TGTGCCAGCAGCGGAGGGGGCGAACAGCCCCAGCATTTT.

The chain employs TRBV11-2 and TRBJ2-3; 10 positions agree with TRBD2. Germline V gene data show CDR1 as SGHAT and CDR2 as FQNNGV. Trimming cost V 5 bases and J 6 bases; bases outside gene matches: 20. This CDR3 contains 19 residues. The CDR3 loop is CASSPAQIAGGRVADTQYF. The CDR3 bases are TGTGCCAGCAGCCCAGCCCAGATAGCGGGAGGAAGGGTAGCGGATACGCAGTATTTT.

Details on this clone: Other DNA sequences in this sample translate to the same CDR3. The chain combines TRBV7-9 with TRBJ2-7, with D tentatively TRBD2 (6 bases). The CDR3 loop spans 14 amino acids. Per the germline V gene, CDR1 is SEHNR and CDR2 is FQNEAQ (reference sequence). The ends were cut back, 3 bases at V and 1 base at J, with 10 bases in the middle. CDR3 nucleotides: TGTGCCAGCAGCTTGGGTGGGGGGTCCTACGAGCAGTACTTC. Amino acid sequence: CASSLGGGSYEQYF.